This T cell receptor beta chain was documented in a study of blood T cell repertoires in COVID-19. Background on the study: PBMCs, B-cell-depleted T cells, or T cells were the source of the cDNA or gDNA that made up the material.

Across 24 US areas, participants ranged in age from 18 to 89 years. Trimming removed 4 bases from V and 7 bases from J; junction bases left unmatched: 8. The CDR3 is 14 residues long. Germline-derived CDR1 and CDR2 are LGHDT and YNNKEL (reference sequence). Original data processing: Amplification of reference gene primers provided the estimated nucleated cell counts. This table comes from immunoSEQ multiplex PCR, and its TCRdb copy is limited to in-frame clones, with some not included. The DNA was the basis for D and trimming; V, J and clone size are from that table. The sample consists of 270,000 or so clones, about 88% of them appearing once.

The receptor's source is a woman between 45 and 65 years old who had been exposed to COVID-19. Sequenced material: PBMCs or T cells enriched from blood (not recorded which). The rearrangement uses TRBV3-1 (or the pseudogene TRBV3-2) and TRBJ1-2; 8 nucleotides align to TRBD1. For the CDR3, the DNA is TGTGCCAGCAGCCGCGGACAGGGTTTGGGTGGCTACACCTTC. The encoded protein is CASSRGQGLGGYTF.